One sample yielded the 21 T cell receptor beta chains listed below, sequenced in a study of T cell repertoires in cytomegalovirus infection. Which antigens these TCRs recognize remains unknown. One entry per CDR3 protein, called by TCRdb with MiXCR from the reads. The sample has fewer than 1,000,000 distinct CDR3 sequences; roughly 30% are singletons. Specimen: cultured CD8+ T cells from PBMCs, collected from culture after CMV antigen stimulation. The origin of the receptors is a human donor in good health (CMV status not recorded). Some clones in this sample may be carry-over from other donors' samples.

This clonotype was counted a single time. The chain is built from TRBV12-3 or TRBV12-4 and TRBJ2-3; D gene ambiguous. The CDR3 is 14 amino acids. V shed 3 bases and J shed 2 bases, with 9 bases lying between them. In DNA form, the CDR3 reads TGTGCCAGCAGTTTTCTAGGCTTCACAGATACGCAGTATTTT. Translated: CASSFLGFTDTQYF.

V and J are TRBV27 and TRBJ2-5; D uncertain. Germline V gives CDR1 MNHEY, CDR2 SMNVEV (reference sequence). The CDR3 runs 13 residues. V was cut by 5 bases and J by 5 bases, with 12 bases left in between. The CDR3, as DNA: TGTGCCAGCAGTCTCCACTCAAGGGAGACCCAGTACTTC. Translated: CASSLHSRETQYF.

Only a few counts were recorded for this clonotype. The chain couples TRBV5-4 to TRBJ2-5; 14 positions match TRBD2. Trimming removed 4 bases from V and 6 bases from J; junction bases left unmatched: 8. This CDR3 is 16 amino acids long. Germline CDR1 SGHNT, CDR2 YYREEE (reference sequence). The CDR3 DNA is TGTGCCAGCAGCCCGGGACTAGCGGGGGATTGGAAGACCCAGTACTTC. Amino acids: CASSPGLAGDWKTQYF.

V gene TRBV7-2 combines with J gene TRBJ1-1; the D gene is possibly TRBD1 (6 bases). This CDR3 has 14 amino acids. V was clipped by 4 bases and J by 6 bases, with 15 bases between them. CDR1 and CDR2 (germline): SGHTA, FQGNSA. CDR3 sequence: CASSSETGSPEAFF. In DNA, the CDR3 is TGTGCCAGCAGCTCCGAGACAGGTTCTCCTGAAGCTTTCTTT.

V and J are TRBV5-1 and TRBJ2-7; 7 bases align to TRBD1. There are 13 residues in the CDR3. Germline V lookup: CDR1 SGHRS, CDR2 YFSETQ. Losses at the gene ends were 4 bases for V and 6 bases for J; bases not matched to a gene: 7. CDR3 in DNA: TGCGCCAGCAGCCAAACAGGGGAAGGCGAGCAGTACGTC. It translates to CASSQTGEGEQYV.

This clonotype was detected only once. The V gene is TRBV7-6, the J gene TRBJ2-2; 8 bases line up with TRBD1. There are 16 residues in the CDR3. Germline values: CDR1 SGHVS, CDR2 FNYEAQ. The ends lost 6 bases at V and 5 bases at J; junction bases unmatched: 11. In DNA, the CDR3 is TGTGCCAGCAGTTCCACCCGGACAGGGAGTACCGGGGAGCTGTTTTTT. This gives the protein CASSSTRTGSTGELFF.

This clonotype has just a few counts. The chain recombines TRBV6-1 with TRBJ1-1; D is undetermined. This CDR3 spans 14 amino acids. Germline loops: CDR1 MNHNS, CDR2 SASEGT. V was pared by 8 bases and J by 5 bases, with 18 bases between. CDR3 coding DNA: TGTGCCAGCCGAATGGCGGGGTACGGAACTGAAGCTTTCTTT. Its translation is CASRMAGYGTEAFF.

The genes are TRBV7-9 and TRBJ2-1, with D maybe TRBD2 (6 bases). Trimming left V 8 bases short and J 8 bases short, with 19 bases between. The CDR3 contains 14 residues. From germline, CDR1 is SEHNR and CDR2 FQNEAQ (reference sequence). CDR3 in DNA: TGTGCCAGCTTACCTAGCGCGGGGTCCGATGAGCAGTTCTTC. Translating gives CASLPSAGSDEQFF.

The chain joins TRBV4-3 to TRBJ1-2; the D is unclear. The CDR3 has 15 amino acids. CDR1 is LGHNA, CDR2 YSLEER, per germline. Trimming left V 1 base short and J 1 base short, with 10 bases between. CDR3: CASSQVAANNYGYTF. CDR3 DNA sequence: TGCGCCAGCAGCCAAGTAGCGGCCAATAACTATGGCTACACCTTC.

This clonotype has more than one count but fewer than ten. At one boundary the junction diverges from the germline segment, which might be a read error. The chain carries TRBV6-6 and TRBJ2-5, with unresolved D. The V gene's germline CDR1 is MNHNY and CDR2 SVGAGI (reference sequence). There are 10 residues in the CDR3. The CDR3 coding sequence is TGTGCCAGCAGTTACCCTCCCCACCACTTC. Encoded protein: CASSYPPHHF.

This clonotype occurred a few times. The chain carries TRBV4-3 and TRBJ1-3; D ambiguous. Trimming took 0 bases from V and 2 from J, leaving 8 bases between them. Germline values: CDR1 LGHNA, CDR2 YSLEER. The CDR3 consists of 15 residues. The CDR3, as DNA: TGCGCCAGCAGCCAAGAACGGAACACTGGAAACACCATATATTTT. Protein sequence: CASSQERNTGNTIYF.

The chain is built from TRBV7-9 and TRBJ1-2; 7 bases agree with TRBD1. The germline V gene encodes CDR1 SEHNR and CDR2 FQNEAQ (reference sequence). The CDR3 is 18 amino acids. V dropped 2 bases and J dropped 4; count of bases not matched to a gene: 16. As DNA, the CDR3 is TGTGCCAGCAGCTTAATTGGCCAGGGGGGGGTCTGGAGCTATGGCTACACCTTC. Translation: CASSLIGQGGVWSYGYTF.

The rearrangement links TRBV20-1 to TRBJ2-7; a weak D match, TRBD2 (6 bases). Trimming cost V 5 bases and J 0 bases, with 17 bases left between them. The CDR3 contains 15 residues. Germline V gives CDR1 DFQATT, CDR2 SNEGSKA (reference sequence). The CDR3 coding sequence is TGCAGTGCTGATCCCGGGACTTCTAGCTCCTACGAGCAGTACGTC. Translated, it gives CSADPGTSSSYEQYV.

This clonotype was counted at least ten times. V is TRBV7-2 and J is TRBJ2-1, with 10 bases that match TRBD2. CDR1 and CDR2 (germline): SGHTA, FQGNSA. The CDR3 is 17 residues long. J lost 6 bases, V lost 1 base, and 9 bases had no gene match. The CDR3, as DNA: TGTGCCAGCAGCTTAGGTCCTACTAGCGGGGCCCTCAATGAGCAGTTCTTC. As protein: CASSLGPTSGALNEQFF.

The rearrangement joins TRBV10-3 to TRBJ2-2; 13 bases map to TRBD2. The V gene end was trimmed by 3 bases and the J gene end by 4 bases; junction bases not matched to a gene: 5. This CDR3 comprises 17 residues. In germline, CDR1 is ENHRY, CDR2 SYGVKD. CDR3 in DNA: TGTGCCATCAGTGAACTACTAGCGGGGGGGTCCACCGGGGAGCTGTTTTTT. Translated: CAISELLAGGSTGELFF.

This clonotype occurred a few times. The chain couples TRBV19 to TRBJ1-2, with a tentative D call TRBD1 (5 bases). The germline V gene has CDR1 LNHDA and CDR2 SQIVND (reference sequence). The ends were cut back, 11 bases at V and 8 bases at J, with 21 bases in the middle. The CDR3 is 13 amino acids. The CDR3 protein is CAGHPGSYGGYTF. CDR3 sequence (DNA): TGTGCCGGACACCCCGGGAGCTATGGGGGCTACACCTTC.

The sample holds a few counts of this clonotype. The CDR3 here is CASAGDYGANVLTF. The CDR3 coding sequence is TGTGCCAGCGCGGGGGACTATGGGGCCAACGTCCTGACTTTC. V usage is TRBV7-9 and J usage is TRBJ2-6; 7 bases match TRBD2. The CDR3 loop spans 14 amino acids. The trim removed 8 bases at V and 3 bases at J, leaving 4 bases unmatched. In germline, CDR1 is SEHNR, CDR2 FQNEAQ (reference sequence).

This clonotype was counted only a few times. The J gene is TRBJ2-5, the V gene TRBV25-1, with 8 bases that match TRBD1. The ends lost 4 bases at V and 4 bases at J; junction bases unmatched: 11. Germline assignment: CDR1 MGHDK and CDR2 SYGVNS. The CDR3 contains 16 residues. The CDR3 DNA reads TGTGCCAGCAGTGCGCGAGTCAGGGGGCTTGGAGAGACCCAGTACTTC. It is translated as CASSARVRGLGETQYF.

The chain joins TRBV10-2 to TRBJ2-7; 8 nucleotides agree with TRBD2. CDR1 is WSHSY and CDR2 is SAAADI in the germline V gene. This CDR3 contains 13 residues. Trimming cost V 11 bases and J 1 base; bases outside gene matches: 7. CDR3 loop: CAGSERGSYEQYF. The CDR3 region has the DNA TGCGCCGGCTCTGAGCGGGGGTCCTACGAGCAGTACTTC.

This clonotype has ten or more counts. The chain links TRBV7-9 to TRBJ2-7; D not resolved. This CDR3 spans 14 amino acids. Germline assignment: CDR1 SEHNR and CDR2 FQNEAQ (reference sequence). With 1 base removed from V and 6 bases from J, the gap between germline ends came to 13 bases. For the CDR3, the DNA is TGTGCCAGCAGCTTAGTAGGCTCGCTTGGCGAGCAGTACTTC. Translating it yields CASSLVGSLGEQYF.

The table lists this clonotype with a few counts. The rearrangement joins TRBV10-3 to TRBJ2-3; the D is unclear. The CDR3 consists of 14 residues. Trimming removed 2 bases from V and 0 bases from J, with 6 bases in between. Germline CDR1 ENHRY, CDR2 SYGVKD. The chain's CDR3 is CAISEGLSTDTQYF. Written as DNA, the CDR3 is TGTGCCATCAGTGAGGGGCTTAGCACAGATACGCAGTATTTT.